This TCR beta chain came from a study of OX40 agonist ivuxolimab in advanced cancers. Clones were sequenced by immunoSEQ multiplex PCR, and TCRdb holds only the in-frame ones, with some missing. The table lists tens of thousands of clones, around 90% of them singletons. Per germline, CDR1 SGHDN and CDR2 FVKESK. CDR3 length: 17 amino acids. Germline trimming cut 0 bases from V and 5 bases from J; bases unmatched to any gene: 8. Source: CD4+ or CD8+ T cells sorted from blood, taken in a trial of the OX40 agonist ivuxolimab. The genes are TRBV14 and TRBJ2-3, with 10 positions matching TRBD2. This clonotype was obtained from an adult with an advanced solid tumor such as melanoma, head and neck, liver or kidney cancer. The CDR3 loop reads CASSQDPSGRAEDTQYF. DNA for the CDR3: TGTGCCAGCAGCCAAGATCCCAGCGGGAGGGCCGAAGATACGCAGTATTTT.